Following are 13 T cell receptor beta chains from one sample sequenced in a study of blood T cell repertoires in COVID-19. The repertoire was sequenced with immunoSEQ multiplex PCR; TCRdb's copy has only in-frame clones and lacks some. The profile shows 200,000 to 250,000 clones, around 84% of them singletons. The sequenced sample was peripheral blood. All receptors come from a woman of 80 years or more with active or convalescent COVID-19.

This rearrangement joins TRBV6-6 to TRBJ1-6; TRBD1 matches 10 bases. V trimming: 6 bases; J trimming: 7 bases; junction bases outside the gene matches: 9. This CDR3 has 16 residues. Germline V gives CDR1 MNHNY, CDR2 SVGAGI (reference sequence). The DNA for the CDR3 is TGTGCCAGCAGGGACAGGGGGAGGGGGTTGAATTCACCCCTCCACTTT. This translates into CASRDRGRGLNSPLHF.

V gene TRBV2 combines with J gene TRBJ1-1; tentatively, D is TRBD1 (6 bases). The CDR3 spans 14 residues. The germline V and J ends were trimmed by 8 bases and 1 base, with 14 bases remaining between them. In germline, CDR1 is SNHLY, CDR2 FYNNEI. CDR3 in amino acids: CASQTRGRNTEAFF. DNA of the CDR3: TGTGCCAGCCAAACCAGGGGCCGGAACACTGAAGCTTTCTTT.

The chain is built from TRBV7-3 and TRBJ1-1, with D uncertain. This CDR3 comprises 13 residues. Germline assignment: CDR1 SGHTA and CDR2 FQGTGA. Trimming stripped 4 bases from V and 3 bases from J, with 9 bases between. The CDR3 nucleotides are TGTGCCAGCAGCTCAGATGGTTACACTGAAGCTTTCTTT. It specifies CASSSDGYTEAFF.

In this sample, this clone turned up a few times. This chain links TRBV7-2 with TRBJ1-6; 9 positions match TRBD1. The CDR3 contains 14 residues. Germline CDR1 reads SGHTA; CDR2 reads FQGNSA. V lost 5 bases and J lost 10; bases outside the gene matches: 6. Here the CDR3 reads CASSLQGAGSPLHF. In nucleotides, the CDR3 is TGTGCCAGCAGCCTACAGGGGGCTGGATCACCCCTCCACTTT.

V gene TRBV7-9 combines with J gene TRBJ1-4; D is unclear. CDR1 and CDR2 from the germline V gene are SEHNR and FQNEAQ (reference sequence). V lost 4 bases and J lost 0, with 12 bases in between. This CDR3 is built from 16 residues. The CDR3 reads CASSSTGWSTNEKLFF. The CDR3 bases are TGTGCCAGCAGCTCGACCGGGTGGTCAACTAATGAAAAACTGTTTTTT.

This chain connects TRBV7-2 to TRBJ2-7; the D gene is possibly TRBD1 (6 bases). CDR1 is SGHTA and CDR2 is FQGNSA in the germline V gene. The CDR3 runs 13 residues. Deletions cut 5 bases from V and 3 bases from J, with 11 bases between. This chain's CDR3 is CASSTGQLYEQYF. The CDR3 DNA sequence: TGTGCCAGCAGCACAGGACAGCTCTACGAGCAGTACTTC.

The V gene is TRBV19, the J gene TRBJ1-3; D unresolved. With 10 bases removed from V and 2 bases from J, the gap between germline ends came to 6 bases. Germline V lookup: CDR1 LNHDA, CDR2 SQIVND (reference sequence). This CDR3 comprises 11 residues. This CDR3 reads CATSAGNTIYF. The CDR3 DNA sequence: TGTGCCACCTCAGCTGGAAACACCATATATTTT.

The V call is TRBV5-1, the J call TRBJ1-2, with no clear D. CDR3 length: 12 amino acids. Germline V gene sequence: CDR1 SGHRS, CDR2 YFSETQ. The V end was cut by 4 bases, the J end by 6 bases, with 10 bases between. Here the CDR3 reads CASSKTADGYTF. As DNA, the CDR3 is TGCGCCAGCAGCAAGACTGCGGATGGCTACACCTTC.

J is TRBJ2-1 and V is TRBV4-1; TRBD2 matches at 8 bases. Germline values: CDR1 MGHRA, CDR2 YSYEKL. The CDR3 length is 19 residues. The ends lost 0 bases at V and 2 bases at J; junction bases unmatched: 12. DNA for the CDR3: TGCGCCAGCAGCCAAGATGGGACTTACTTAGCGGGAACCTACAATGAGCAGTTCTTC. It is translated as CASSQDGTYLAGTYNEQFF.

This chain joins TRBV30 and TRBJ1-1; D call uncertain. The CDR3 contains 13 residues. Per germline, CDR1 GTSNPN and CDR2 SVGIG (reference sequence). V was shortened by 3 bases and J by 3 bases, with 11 bases between the two germline ends. CDR3: CAWRVQLYTEAFF. CDR3 DNA sequence: TGTGCCTGGAGGGTACAGCTCTACACTGAAGCTTTCTTT.

The V and J genes are TRBV10-3 and TRBJ2-1; the D gene is possibly TRBD1 (6 bases). The CDR3 has 13 residues. Germline V gene data show CDR1 as ENHRY and CDR2 as SYGVKD. Deletions cut 4 bases from V and 7 bases from J, with 11 bases between. CDR3 residues: CAISVIRGNEQFF. The CDR3 nucleotides are TGTGCCATCAGTGTTATCAGGGGAAATGAGCAGTTCTTC.

The chain has TRBV29-1 and TRBJ2-7, with 12 positions matching TRBD2. The germline CDR1 and CDR2 sequences are SQVTM and ANQGSEA. V lost 4 bases, J lost 7 bases, and 5 bases stayed unmatched. The CDR3 spans 13 residues. DNA for the CDR3: TGCAGCGTTGGGTGGCTAGCGGGAGGGGAGCAGTACTTC. Amino acids: CSVGWLAGGEQYF.

The chain has TRBV4-3 and TRBJ1-3, with D unclear. CDR1 is LGHNA and CDR2 is YSLEER in the germline V gene. V was clipped by 3 bases and J by 3 bases, with 9 bases between them. The CDR3 is made up of 14 amino acids. CDR3 in DNA: TGCGCCAGCAGCCAGGAGCAGATTGGAAACACCATATATTTT. The encoded protein is CASSQEQIGNTIYF.